This passage covers 5 T cell receptor beta chains from one sample sequenced in a study of cytomegalovirus exposure and HLA in healthy donors. The PCR employed 60 Vbeta primers together with 13 Jbeta primers. TCRdb's table, derived via immunoSEQ multiplex PCR, lists solely in-frame clones and lacks some. The data hold roughly 110,000 clones, with around 85% observed a single time. Source material: PBMCs. Source of these receptors: a man in his fifties or sixties in good health and CMV-seronegative.

The rearrangement joins TRBV5-1 to TRBJ1-2, with 11 positions matching TRBD1. The V gene end was trimmed by 4 bases and the J gene end by 4 bases; junction bases not matched to a gene: 3. This CDR3 is built from 14 residues. Germline-derived CDR1 and CDR2 are SGHRS and YFSETQ. The CDR3 is CASSVGQGGYGYTF. CDR3 sequence (DNA): TGCGCCAGCAGCGTGGGACAGGGGGGCTATGGCTACACCTTC.

V usage is TRBV2 and J usage is TRBJ2-1, with 11 bases fitting TRBD2. J lost 2 bases, V lost 7 bases, and 7 bases had no gene match. The V gene's germline CDR1 is SNHLY and CDR2 FYNNEI. This CDR3 region has 16 residues. CDR3 amino acids: CASIHLAGGPYNEQFF. The CDR3, as DNA: TGTGCCAGCATCCACTTAGCGGGGGGGCCCTACAATGAGCAGTTCTTC.

The chain couples TRBV30 to TRBJ1-1; D is unresolved. The germline V gene has CDR1 GTSNPN and CDR2 SVGIG (reference sequence). The CDR3 covers 14 residues. V shed 5 bases and J shed 0 bases, with 13 bases lying between them. The CDR3 here is CAWQPGTLNTEAFF. Here the CDR3 DNA reads TGTGCCTGGCAGCCGGGAACACTGAACACTGAAGCTTTCTTT.

The genes are TRBV6-5 and TRBJ2-1; D is perhaps TRBD2 (5 bases). The V end lost 10 bases, the J end lost 7 bases, and 23 bases lay between the germline ends. CDR3 size: 15 residues. Per the germline V gene, CDR1 is MNHEY and CDR2 is SVGAGI. CDR3 region: CATEWVSGHKNEQFF. The CDR3 DNA reads as TGTGCCACCGAGTGGGTGAGCGGCCATAAGAATGAGCAGTTCTTC.

This rearrangement joins TRBV11-2 to TRBJ1-1; TRBD1 might be the D (6 bases). CDR3 length equals 13 residues. The germline CDR1 and CDR2 sequences are SGHAT and FQNNGV. V was trimmed by 4 bases and J by 7 bases, leaving 13 bases between them. The CDR3 region has the DNA TGTGCCAGCAGCTCACAGGGAGCCGGTGAAGCTTTCTTT. Protein sequence: CASSSQGAGEAFF.